This record covers a single T cell receptor beta chain. Its specificity is not known. The data derive from a study of CD8+ T cells in alopecia areata. The wider study: Tofacitinib therapy lasting 6 to 18 months was followed by 6 months off drug.

Treatment of the sample: oral pan-JAK inhibitor, 5-10 mg twice daily. Study-level points and caveats: A single nonresponder leaves the baseline CD8+ expansion link to response uncertain. There were also resident alphabeta T cells of normal skin sequenced in scalp samples. Normal scalp had lower clonality than lesional scalp, with alopecia totalis/universalis lesions showing this most strongly.

Germline values: CDR1 ENHRY, CDR2 SYGVKD. The CDR3 has 12 amino acids. The V gene lost 4 bases and the J gene lost 3 bases, with 7 bases spanning the gap. It was cDNA, reverse transcribed from extracted RNA, that served as the sequencing template. The repertoire was sequenced with immunoSEQ multiplex PCR; TCRdb's copy has only in-frame clones and lacks some. The sample shows fewer than 350,000 clones, 58% of them seen only once. J is TRBJ2-7 and V is TRBV10-3, with a tentative D call TRBD1 (5 bases). The material was CD4+ T cells sorted from blood, obtained at week 24, from a patient treated with tofacitinib. This clonotype was sampled from a human donor with alopecia areata. The CDR3 is CAISGTNYEQYF. The CDR3 coding sequence is TGTGCCATCAGTGGGACAAACTACGAGCAGTACTTC.